Listed below are T cell receptor beta chains from one sample, sequenced in a study of tumor and adjacent non-tumor tissue in lung cancer. One entry per CDR3 protein, called by TCRdb with MiXCR from the multiplex PCR reads. Found here are more than 45,000 distinct CDR3 sequences, around two thirds of them singletons; the top ten hold around a quarter. The sequenced material came from distant non-tumor lung tissue. These receptors all stem from a woman aged 60 to 75 with non-small cell lung cancer. Each CDR3 is given with its conserved first and last residue. A D gene is named only where the DNA matches it firmly.

V gene	D gene	J gene	CDR3 protein
TRBV11-2	NA	TRBJ2-7	CASCPLTGGGQYF
TRBV19	NA	TRBJ1-2	CTSSIDQQANYGYTF
TRBV7-2	NA	TRBJ2-7	CDSSEGAGVNYEQYF
TRBV6-2/TRBV6-3	NA	TRBJ2-2	CASSYTEQRANTGELFF
TRBV29-1	NA	TRBJ1-1	CSVGVWGAEAFF
TRBV20-1	NA	TRBJ2-7	CSASRADGAYEQYF
TRBV4-2	TRBD2	TRBJ2-2	CVSSQEGFGLAGELFF
TRBV10-3	TRBD2	TRBJ2-7	CTIMGTSDYEQYF
TRBV28	TRBD2	TRBJ2-7	CASSPGLAGTNPSYEQYF
TRBV29-1	NA	TRBJ2-5	CSVKFLVEQETQYF
TRBV29-1	TRBD2	TRBJ2-3	CSVETPSGRTPYTQYF
TRBV11-3	NA	TRBJ2-3	CVIRRDSGDMQYF
TRBV12-1	NA	TRBJ2-3	CASSFVRGTPDTQYF
TRBV29-1	NA	TRBJ2-1	CSVGHRPGEQFF
TRBV6-5	NA	TRBJ2-1	CASSTVGEQFF
TRBV11-2	TRBD1	TRBJ2-1	CASSTYRGLERNEQFF
TRBV10-1	NA	TRBJ2-1	CASRGSYNVQFF
TRBV11-2	TRBD2	TRBJ2-1	CASSLTSGGADEQFF
TRBV6-2/TRBV6-3	TRBD2	TRBJ2-2	CASSFPLAENTGELFF
TRBV6-5	TRBD2	TRBJ2-3	CASSQGSSGYADTLYF
TRBV6-2/TRBV6-3	NA	TRBJ1-1	CASSPRAGFFGYTKAFF
TRBV29-1	NA	TRBJ2-2	CSVLYPRGELFF
TRBV20-1	TRBD2	TRBJ2-1	CSVFPGGVGHEQFF
TRBV28	TRBD2	TRBJ2-5	CASSSLAGGRETQCF
TRBV29-1	NA	TRBJ1-2	CSAEDYGYTF
TRBV4-1	NA	TRBJ2-1	CARSERGGLVNGQFF
TRBV30	TRBD2	TRBJ2-7	CAWRRGLAGGSQEQYF
TRBV15	TRBD1	TRBJ2-5	CATSRDKQGTGETQYF
TRBV6-5	NA	TRBJ1-2	CASSYSGGTGYGYTF
TRBV11-1	NA	TRBJ2-1	CASSRAFAASSYNERFF
TRBV20-1	TRBD2	TRBJ2-7	CSARQLAGDLEQYF
TRBV28	NA	TRBJ2-1	CTSSPPDRPEQFF
TRBV24-1	NA	TRBJ1-1	CATSAQRGTEAFF
TRBV6-2/TRBV6-3	TRBD2	TRBJ2-1	CASSYIAGGPGNEQFF
TRBV20-1	NA	TRBJ2-7	CSAATRGGTEQYF
TRBV7-3	TRBD2	TRBJ2-3	CASSLFGSGSADTQYF
TRBV30	NA	TRBJ1-2	CAWTVRGAQDYGYTF
TRBV6-5	NA	TRBJ2-6	CVNSRQGGGGANVQTF
TRBV14	TRBD1	TRBJ1-1	CVSSWDRNTEAFF
TRBV6-6	NA	TRBJ2-7	CASRLTGSAPYEQYF
TRBV6-2/TRBV6-3	TRBD1	TRBJ2-7	CVSRDRSSEQYF
TRBV11-2	NA	TRBJ1-1	CASSLEPGPNTEAFF
TRBV30	NA	TRBJ2-3	CAWIRGGGNTDTQYF
TRBV12-3/TRBV12-4	NA	TRBJ1-2	CASSSRGGGGFNYGYTF
TRBV5-4	NA	TRBJ1-2	CASNWGHQTPYGHTF
TRBV6-2/TRBV6-3	NA	TRBJ2-1	CASSRRQEGYNEQFF
TRBV4-3	NA	TRBJ2-3	CANSNGLTGTDTQYF
TRBV7-9	NA	TRBJ1-1	CASSPRGLKTEAFF